The 10 T cell receptor beta chains given below trace back to one sample, sequenced in a study of blood T cell repertoires in COVID-19. The table came from immunoSEQ multiplex PCR; TCRdb's copy has only in-frame clones and leaves some out. The sample shows 150,000 or so clones, over 75% of them seen only once. The sample comprised PBMCs or T cells enriched from blood (not recorded which). The receptor set was obtained from a woman aged 50 to 60 who had recovered from COVID-19.

The CDR3 DNA sequence: TGCAGCGTTGCTCCGGGACAGGGCTTCGCAGGTACGCAGTATTTT. Translating it yields CSVAPGQGFAGTQYF. The V and J genes are TRBV29-1 and TRBJ2-3; 9 bases match TRBD1. Germline lookup yields CDR1 SQVTM and CDR2 ANQGSEA. Germline trimming cut 4 bases from V and 8 bases from J; bases unmatched to any gene: 13. This CDR3 has 15 amino acids.

This clone was counted between two and nine times. The chain links TRBV5-8 to TRBJ2-1; D might be TRBD1 (5 bases). The CDR3 runs 14 residues. Trimming took off 1 base at V and 8 bases at J, with 13 bases between the two ends. Germline loops: CDR1 SGHTS, CDR2 YDEGEE. CDR3 amino acids: CASSLPRQSDEQFF. The CDR3 nucleotides read TGTGCCAGCAGCTTGCCGAGACAGTCAGATGAGCAGTTCTTC.

The rearrangement joins TRBV6-4 to TRBJ2-7; D is perhaps TRBD2 (5 bases). This CDR3 contains 15 residues. Germline CDR1 is MRHNA and CDR2 is SNTAGT. The V and J ends lost 3 bases and 9 bases respectively, with 21 bases between them. The DNA for the CDR3 is TGTGCCAGCAGTGAAAGCCCCAAGGGAGTCCCGCGGCAGTACTTC. Amino acids: CASSESPKGVPRQYF.

The gene calls are TRBV4-1 and TRBJ2-3; D possibly corresponds to TRBD2 (6 bases). The CDR3 is 15 amino acids. From germline, CDR1 is MGHRA and CDR2 YSYEKL. Trimming took 3 bases from V and 4 from J, leaving 14 bases between them. The CDR3 DNA is TGCGCCAGCAGCCAGGCCAGCGGGCTGCCAGATACGCAGTATTTT. It encodes CASSQASGLPDTQYF.

J is TRBJ2-5 and V is TRBV13; D possibly corresponds to TRBD2 (5 bases). The CDR3 totals 14 residues. V lost 7 bases and J lost 1, with 13 bases in between. CDR1 is PRHDT, CDR2 FYEKMQ, per germline (reference sequence). CDR3 in DNA: TGTGCCAGCACCTGGACTGGCCTCCAAGAGACCCAGTACTTC. Translating gives CASTWTGLQETQYF.

This clone was detected only once. The rearrangement joins TRBV11-2 to TRBJ1-2; 8 nucleotides match TRBD1. CDR1 and CDR2 from the germline V gene are SGHAT and FQNNGV. The CDR3 spans 14 residues. With 8 bases clipped from V and 3 bases from J, the junction kept 8 bases outside the gene matches. The DNA for the CDR3 is TGTGCCAGCGGTATGGACAGGGCCGACTATGGCTACACCTTC. It specifies CASGMDRADYGYTF.

Comment on this clone: The same CDR3 is also encoded by other DNA sequences in this sample. The chain links TRBV19 to TRBJ1-2; tentative D call: TRBD1 (6 bases). The V and J ends lost 10 bases and 2 bases respectively, with 8 bases between them. The CDR3 contains 11 residues. Germline CDR1 LNHDA, CDR2 SQIVND (reference sequence). Here the CDR3 DNA reads TGTGCCACAGGACAGAACTATGGCTACACCTTC. Its protein is CATGQNYGYTF.

A note on this clone: The sample carries other DNA sequences with the same CDR3. V gene TRBV19 combines with J gene TRBJ2-7; 8 positions match TRBD1. CDR1 LNHDA and CDR2 SQIVND come from the germline V gene (reference sequence). CDR3 length: 14 residues. V trimming: 3 bases; J trimming: 3 bases; junction bases outside the gene matches: 4. CDR3 bases: TGTGCCAGTAGTATGGGGACAGGAAACTACGAGCAGTACTTC. It is translated as CASSMGTGNYEQYF. Full variable domain (missing parts from reference TRBV19 and TRBJ2-7): DGGITQSPKYLFRKEGQNVTLSCEQNLNHDAMYWYRQDPGQGLRLIYYSQIVNDFQKGDIAEGYSVSREKKESFPLTVTSAQKNPTAFYLCASSMGTGNYEQYFGPGTRLTVT.

The V gene is TRBV7-8, the J gene TRBJ1-6; D is ambiguous. Trimming removed 5 bases from V and 7 bases from J, with 12 bases in between. The CDR3 covers 14 residues. Germline CDR1 SGHVS, CDR2 FQNEAQ. In DNA, the CDR3 is TGTGCCAGCAGCGTTTTTTTGGGCAATTCACCCCTCCACTTT. As protein: CASSVFLGNSPLHF.

V is TRBV10-1 and J is TRBJ2-1; TRBD2 aligns across 11 bases. This CDR3 is built from 17 residues. Germline V CDR1 and CDR2: WNHNN, SYGVQD (reference sequence). After removal of 0 bases from V and 7 bases from J, the junction contained 8 bases not matched to a gene. The chain's CDR3 is CASSESNSGRAGNEQFF. The CDR3 bases are TGCGCCAGCAGTGAGTCGAATAGCGGGAGGGCCGGGAATGAGCAGTTCTTC.